The clone carrying this T cell receptor (beta chain) is classed as medium-sized by frequency. Its antigen is not known. TRB amplification used 250 ng of peripheral blood genomic DNA. The CDR3 is 15 residues long. From germline, CDR1 is GTSNPN and CDR2 SVGIG (reference sequence). This sample stems from a study of T cell clusters in autoimmune cytopenias. For the study at large: Per sample, median TRB depth was approximately 50,000 reads, yielding a median roughly 2,200 distinct clonotypes.

TRB rearrangements were amplified by touch-down multiplex PCR with mixed TRB-A/B primers. Each CDR3 protein gets one entry in TCRdb, which reprocessed the multiplex PCR reads and gives no DNA. Seen in this sample are approximately 10,000 distinct CDR3 sequences; the ten most common clones hold around 4%. Study-wide findings and caveats: Clustering suggested that physiological T cell clusters were missing in primary autoimmune cytopenia patients. The cluster-lack signature was not seen for secondary cytopenia versus chronic lymphocytic leukemia. TRB repertoire shifts in secondary cytopenia and chronic lymphocytic leukemia mostly reflected lymphoma, not autoimmunity.

Input material: peripheral blood. The chain joins TRBV30 to TRBJ2-3; TCRdb's D call of TRBD2 is untestable without DNA. This clonotype originated in a human donor with an autoimmune cytopenia or autoimmune hepatitis (not recorded which). This CDR3 is CAWSELAGMGDTQYF.